These 3 T cell receptor beta chains came from one sample sequenced in a study of T cell repertoires in aging, cancer and after chemotherapy. A mixed TRB-A/B primer pool amplified rearranged TRB by multiplex touch-down PCR. TCRdb re-called the multiplex PCR reads through MiXCR, storing one row per CDR3 protein. Of more than 2,000 distinct CDR3 sequences in the sample, 28% are singletons; the top ten hold about 9%. Peripheral blood genomic DNA, not sorted cells or RNA, was the template. Sequences were obtained from blood. The receptors here all came from a human donor with a solid tumor.

The table lists this clonotype with a few counts. V gene TRBV6-2 or TRBV6-3 combines with J gene TRBJ2-5, with D perhaps matching TRBD2 (7 bases). Looked up from germline, CDR1 is MNHEY and CDR2 is SVGEGT. CDR3 length equals 13 residues. With 4 bases removed from V and 6 bases from J, the gap between germline ends came to 12 bases. DNA for the CDR3: TGTGCCAGCAGTTGGGGGGGGGGGCAGACCCAGTACTTC. This translates into CASSWGGGQTQYF.

V gene TRBV12-3 or TRBV12-4 combines with J gene TRBJ1-4; possible D gene TRBD1, 5 bases. Trimming shortened V by 7 bases and J by 5 bases, and 11 bases separated the two germline ends. This CDR3 region has 13 residues. This chain's CDR3 is CASTGTGNEKLFF. The DNA of the CDR3 is TGTGCCAGCACGGGGACGGGGAATGAAAAACTGTTTTTT.

This chain connects TRBV4-1 to TRBJ2-5, with 10 bases matching TRBD2. The CDR3 totals 17 residues. V shed 1 base, J shed 5 bases, and the junction held 10 bases outside the gene matches. CDR1 and CDR2 (germline): MGHRA, YSYEKL. The CDR3 region is CASSQGRSGRVSETQYF. The CDR3, as DNA: TGCGCCAGCAGCCAAGGACGAAGCGGGAGGGTATCGGAGACCCAGTACTTC.